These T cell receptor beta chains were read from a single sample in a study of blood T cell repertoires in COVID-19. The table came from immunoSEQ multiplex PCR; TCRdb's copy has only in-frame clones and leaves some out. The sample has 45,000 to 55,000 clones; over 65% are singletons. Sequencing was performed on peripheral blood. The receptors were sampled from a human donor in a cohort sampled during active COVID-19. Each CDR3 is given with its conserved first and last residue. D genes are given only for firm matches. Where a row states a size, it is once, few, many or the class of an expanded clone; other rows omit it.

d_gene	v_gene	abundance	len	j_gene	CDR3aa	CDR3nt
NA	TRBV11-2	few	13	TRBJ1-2	CASSQRDLRGYTF	TGTGCCAGCAGCCAGCGGGACCTGAGGGGCTACACCTTC
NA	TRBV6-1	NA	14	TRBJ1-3	CASSDRAAGNTIYF	TGTGCCAGCAGTGACAGGGCCGCGGGAAACACCATATATTTT
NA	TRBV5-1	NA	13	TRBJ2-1	CASSLAGWNEQFF	TGCGCCAGCAGCTTGGCGGGGTGGAATGAGCAGTTCTTC
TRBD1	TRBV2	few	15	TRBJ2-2	CASSSGQVSPGELFF	TGTGCCAGCAGTTCTGGACAGGTCTCCCCCGGGGAGCTGTTTTTT
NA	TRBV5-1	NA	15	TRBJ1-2	CASSLDPGSLGGYTF	TGCGCCAGCAGCTTGGACCCAGGGTCCCTGGGTGGCTACACCTTC
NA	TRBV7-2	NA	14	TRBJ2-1	CASSSPQWPNEQFF	TGTGCCAGCAGCTCCCCACAGTGGCCCAATGAGCAGTTCTTC
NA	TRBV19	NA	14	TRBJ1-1	CASNSGGRNTEAFF	TGTGCCAGTAACTCGGGCGGGAGGAACACTGAAGCTTTCTTT
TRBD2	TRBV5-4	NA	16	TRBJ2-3	CASSLGSGGMTDTQYF	TGTGCCAGCAGCTTAGGTAGCGGGGGGATGACAGATACGCAGTATTTT
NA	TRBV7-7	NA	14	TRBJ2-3	CASSPGSILNTQYF	TGTGCCAGCAGCCCAGGGTCTATTCTAAATACGCAGTATTTT
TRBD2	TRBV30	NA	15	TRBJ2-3	CAWSPGLAGTDTQYF	TGTGCCTGGAGCCCCGGACTAGCGGGCACAGATACGCAGTATTTT
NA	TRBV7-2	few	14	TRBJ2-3	CASSRDTSTDTQYF	TGTGCCAGCAGTCGGGACACTAGCACAGATACGCAGTATTTT
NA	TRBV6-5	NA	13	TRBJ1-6	CASSVVRESPLHF	TGTGCCAGCTCGGTGGTCAGGGAATCACCCCTCCACTTT
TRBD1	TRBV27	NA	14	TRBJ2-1	CASSWNRGNNEQFF	TGTGCCAGCAGTTGGAACAGGGGAAACAATGAGCAGTTCTTC
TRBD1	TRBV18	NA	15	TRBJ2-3	CASSPRDRVVYTQYF	TGTGCCAGCTCACCGAGGGACAGGGTGGTGTATACGCAGTATTTT
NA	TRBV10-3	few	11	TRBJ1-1	CAISQGLNAFF	TGTGCCATCAGCCAGGGTTTGAACGCTTTCTTT
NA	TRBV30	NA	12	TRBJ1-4	CAWGQNNEKLFF	TGTGCCTGGGGACAAAATAATGAAAAACTGTTTTTT
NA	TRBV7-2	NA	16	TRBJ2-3	CASSSQGMTSTDTQYF	TGTGCCAGCAGCTCCCAGGGGATGACTAGCACAGATACGCAGTATTTT
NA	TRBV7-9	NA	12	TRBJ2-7	CASSFRGPEQYF	TGTGCCAGCAGCTTCCGAGGGCCCGAGCAGTACTTC
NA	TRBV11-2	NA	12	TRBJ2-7	CASSPQGGEQYF	TGTGCCAGCAGCCCACAGGGTGGCGAGCAGTACTTC
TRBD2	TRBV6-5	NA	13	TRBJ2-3	CASSLFGGNTQYF	TGTGCCAGCAGTTTATTCGGGGGGAATACGCAGTATTTT
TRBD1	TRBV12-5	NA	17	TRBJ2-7	CASGLYTGGTGGYEQYF	TGTGCTAGTGGTTTGTACACCGGCGGGACAGGGGGTTACGAGCAGTACTTC
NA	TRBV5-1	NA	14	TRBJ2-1	CASSSGQLYNEQFF	TGCGCCAGCAGCTCAGGACAGCTATACAATGAGCAGTTCTTC
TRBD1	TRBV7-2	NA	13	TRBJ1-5	CASSNRGWQPQHF	TGTGCCAGCAGCAACAGGGGTTGGCAGCCCCAGCATTTT
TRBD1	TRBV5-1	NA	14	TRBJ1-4	CASSLGTGEGKLFF	TGCGCCAGCAGCTTGGGGACAGGGGAGGGGAAACTGTTTTTT
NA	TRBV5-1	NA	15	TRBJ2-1	CASSLGQGINNEQFF	TGCGCCAGCAGCTTGGGTCAGGGCATCAACAATGAGCAGTTCTTC
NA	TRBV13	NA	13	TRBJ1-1	CASSPRRGTEAFF	TGTGCCAGCAGCCCCCGGAGGGGCACTGAAGCTTTCTTT
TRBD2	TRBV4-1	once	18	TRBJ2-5	CASSQDGGTSGSQETQYF	TGCGCCAGCAGCCAAGATGGGGGGACTAGCGGGAGCCAAGAGACCCAGTACTTC
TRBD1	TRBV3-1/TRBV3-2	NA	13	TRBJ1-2	CASRTGGKNGYTF	TGTGCCAGCAGGACAGGGGGCAAAAATGGCTACACCTTC
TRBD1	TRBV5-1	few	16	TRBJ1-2	CASNYGARDRDYGYTF	TGCGCCAGCAACTACGGAGCCCGGGACAGAGATTATGGCTACACCTTC
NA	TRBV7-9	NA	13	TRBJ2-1	CASSLFEGNEQFF	TGTGCCAGCAGCTTATTTGAGGGCAATGAGCAGTTCTTC
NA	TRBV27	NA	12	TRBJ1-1	CASRSHVRGAFF	TGTGCCAGCCGTTCCCACGTTCGCGGAGCTTTCTTT
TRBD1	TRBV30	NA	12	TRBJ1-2	CAWEEGAYGYTF	TGTGCCTGGGAGGAGGGGGCCTATGGCTACACCTTC
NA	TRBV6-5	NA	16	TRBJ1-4	CASSYSFQGKGEKLFF	TGTGCCAGCAGTTACTCATTTCAGGGGAAGGGTGAAAAACTGTTTTTT
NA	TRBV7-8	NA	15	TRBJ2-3	CASSLARLATDTQYF	TGTGCCAGCAGCTTAGCACGGCTAGCTACAGATACGCAGTATTTT
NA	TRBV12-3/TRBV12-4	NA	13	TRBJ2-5	CASSFRGQETQYF	TGTGCCAGCAGTTTTAGGGGCCAAGAGACCCAGTACTTC
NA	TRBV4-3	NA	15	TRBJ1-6	CASSQEGANNSPLHF	TGCGCCAGCAGCCAAGAAGGGGCTAATAATTCACCCCTCCACTTT
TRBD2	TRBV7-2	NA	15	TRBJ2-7	CASSPRRGATYEQYF	TGTGCCAGCAGCCCGCGGCGGGGGGCTACCTACGAGCAGTACTTC
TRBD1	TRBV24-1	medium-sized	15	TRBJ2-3	CATSEFGQGGDTQYF	TGTGCCACCAGTGAGTTCGGACAGGGAGGAGATACGCAGTATTTT
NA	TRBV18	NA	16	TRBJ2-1	CASSPPQGLVYNEQFF	TGTGCCAGCTCACCCCCCCAGGGCCTGGTATACAATGAGCAGTTCTTC
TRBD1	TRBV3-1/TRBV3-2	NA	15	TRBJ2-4	CASSQDRGAVNIQYF	TGTGCCAGCAGCCAGGACAGGGGGGCGGTGAACATTCAGTACTTC
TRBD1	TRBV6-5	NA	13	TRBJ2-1	CASPGQGYNEQFF	TGTGCCAGCCCTGGACAGGGCTACAATGAGCAGTTCTTC
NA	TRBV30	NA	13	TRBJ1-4	CAWSGRGNEKLFF	TGTGCCTGGAGTGGCAGGGGTAATGAAAAACTGTTTTTT
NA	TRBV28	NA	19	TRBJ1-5	CASSPVMGGGGARNQPQHF	TGTGCCAGCAGTCCAGTAATGGGAGGAGGGGGGGCGAGGAATCAGCCCCAGCATTTT
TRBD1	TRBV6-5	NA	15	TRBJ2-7	CASINRQGSSYEQYF	TGTGCCAGCATTAACCGACAGGGAAGCTCCTACGAGCAGTACTTC
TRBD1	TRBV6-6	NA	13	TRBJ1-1	CASHDRVQTEAFF	TGTGCCAGCCACGACAGGGTACAGACTGAAGCTTTCTTT
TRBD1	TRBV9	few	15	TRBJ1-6	CASSLQDRGNSPLHF	TGTGCCAGCAGCCTCCAGGACAGGGGGAATTCACCCCTCCACTTT
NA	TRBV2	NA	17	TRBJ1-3	CASSEILTALSGNTIYF	TGTGCCAGCAGTGAAATCTTAACAGCCCTCTCTGGAAACACCATATATTTT
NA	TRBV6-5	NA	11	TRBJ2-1	CASRSVNEQFF	TGTGCCAGCAGGTCAGTCAATGAGCAGTTCTTC
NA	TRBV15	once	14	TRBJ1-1	CATTLDRMNTEAFF	TGTGCCACCACCTTGGACAGAATGAACACTGAAGCTTTCTTT
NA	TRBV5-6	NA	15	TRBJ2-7	CASSLRSLFSYEQYF	TGTGCCAGCAGCTTGCGCTCGCTATTTTCCTACGAGCAGTACTTC
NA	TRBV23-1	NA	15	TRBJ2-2	CAGDKGPMNTGELFF	TGCGCCGGGGACAAGGGGCCGATGAACACCGGGGAGCTGTTTTTT
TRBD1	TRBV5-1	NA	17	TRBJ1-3	CASSPGQGTFSGNTIYF	TGCGCCAGCAGTCCGGGACAGGGCACCTTCTCTGGAAACACCATATATTTT
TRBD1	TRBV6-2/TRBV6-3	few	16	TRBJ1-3	CASSVQGPAAGNTIYF	TGTGCCAGCAGCGTACAGGGGCCCGCCGCTGGAAACACCATATATTTT
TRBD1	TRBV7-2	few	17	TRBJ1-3	CASSLAQGAISGNTIYF	TGTGCCAGCAGCTTAGCGCAGGGGGCTATCTCTGGAAACACCATATATTTT
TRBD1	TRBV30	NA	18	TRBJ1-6	CAWSRGRVFRQGNSPLHF	TGTGCCTGGAGCCGGGGGAGAGTATTTCGACAGGGAAATTCACCCCTCCACTTT
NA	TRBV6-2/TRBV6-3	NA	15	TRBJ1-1	CASSYSRGGNTEAFF	TGTGCCAGCAGTTACTCCAGGGGCGGGAACACTGAAGCTTTCTTT
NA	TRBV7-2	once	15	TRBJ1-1	CASSLQLNQNTEAFF	TGTGCCAGCAGCTTACAACTCAACCAGAACACTGAAGCTTTCTTT
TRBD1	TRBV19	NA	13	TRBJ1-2	CASRVDRERGYTF	TGTGCCAGTAGGGTTGACAGGGAACGCGGCTACACCTTC
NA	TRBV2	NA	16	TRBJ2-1	CASRKQGSSSYNEQFF	TGTGCCAGCAGGAAACAGGGATCAAGCTCCTACAATGAGCAGTTCTTC